This paragraph covers one T cell receptor (beta chain) sequence. Its antigen is not known. Time point described: pre-sensitization, week 0. Treatment given: therapeutic diphenylcyclopropenone sensitization with weekly scalp DPC. This specimen comes from a study of human T cells and chemical hapten exposure. For the study at large: All patients underwent weekly scalp dosing with diphenylcyclopropenone for the full roughly 25-week study.

V lost 4 bases, J lost 5 bases, and 18 bases lay in between. From germline, CDR1 is SGHNT and CDR2 YYREEE (reference sequence). CDR3 length: 15 amino acids. Single cDNA molecules in the library carried unique molecular identifiers attached during preparation. TCRdb reprocessed the RACE reads via MiXCR and lists one record per CDR3 protein. The sample contains more than 300,000 distinct CDR3 sequences, 5% to 6.5% of which appear only once. Overall study findings and caveats: Significantly more large CDR3 similarity clusters arose among expanded TCRs than among controls.

The TCR comes from a woman aged 45-65 years with alopecia areata. Some clones in this sample may be carry-over from other donors' samples. The sequencing used whole blood, collected in connection with sensitization to the hapten diphenylcyclopropenone (DPC). V and J are TRBV5-4 and TRBJ1-1; possible D gene TRBD1, 6 bases. DNA for the CDR3: TGTGCCAGCAGCCCTGTCCCGGGGGGCAGGACTGAAGCTTTCTTT. This translates into CASSPVPGGRTEAFF.